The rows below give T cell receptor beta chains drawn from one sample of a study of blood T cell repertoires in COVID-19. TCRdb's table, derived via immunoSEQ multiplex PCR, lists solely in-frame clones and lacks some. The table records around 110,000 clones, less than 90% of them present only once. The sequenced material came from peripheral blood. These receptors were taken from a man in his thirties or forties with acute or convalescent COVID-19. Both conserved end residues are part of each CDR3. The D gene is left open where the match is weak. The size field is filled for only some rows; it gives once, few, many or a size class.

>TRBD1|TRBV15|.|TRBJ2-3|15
TGTGCCACCAGCAGAGGGGACAGGGGTTCGGGTACGCAGTATTTT
CATSRGDRGSGTQYF
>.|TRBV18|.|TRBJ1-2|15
TGTGCCAGCTCACTAGATGGGGGCATCGGCTATGGCTACACCTTC
CASSLDGGIGYGYTF
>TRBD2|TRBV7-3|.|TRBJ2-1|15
TGTGCCAGCAGCTTACAAGCGGGATCAGGCGATGAGCAGTTCTTC
CASSLQAGSGDEQFF
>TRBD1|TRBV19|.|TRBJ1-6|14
TGTGCCAGTAGTATCAGGGGGCCTGATTCACCCCTCCACTTT
CASSIRGPDSPLHF
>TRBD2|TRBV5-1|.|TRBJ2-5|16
TGCGCCAGCAGCTCCGCGTGGACTAGCGGGCAAGAGACCCAGTACTTC
CASSSAWTSGQETQYF
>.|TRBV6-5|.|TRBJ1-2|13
TGTGCCAGCAGTTACGAACAGGCCTATGGCTACACCTTC
CASSYEQAYGYTF
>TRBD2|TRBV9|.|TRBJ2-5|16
TGTGCCAGCAGCGTAGGTTCTAGCGGGAACCAAGAGACCCAGTACTTC
CASSVGSSGNQETQYF
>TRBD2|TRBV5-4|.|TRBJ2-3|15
TGTGCCAGCAGCCGTATAGCGGGGGGCACAGATACGCAGTATTTT
CASSRIAGGTDTQYF
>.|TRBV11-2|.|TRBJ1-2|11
TGTGCCAGCAGCGCGGGAGGGAGATCCGCCTTC
CASSAGGRSAF
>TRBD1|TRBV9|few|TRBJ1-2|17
TGTGCCAGCAGCGTAGGGCCAGGGGGCAAAGGAGACTATGGCTACACCTTC
CASSVGPGGKGDYGYTF
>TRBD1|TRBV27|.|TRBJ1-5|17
TGTGCCAGCAGTTCAGGACAGGGAGGATATAGCAATCAGCCCCAGCATTTT
CASSSGQGGYSNQPQHF
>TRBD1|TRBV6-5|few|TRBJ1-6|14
TGTGCCAGCACAGGACAGGGGCTGGGATCACCCCTCCACTTT
CASTGQGLGSPLHF
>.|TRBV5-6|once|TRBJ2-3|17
TGTGCCAGCAGCTTGGCCACACAGATTACAAGCACAGATACGCAGTATTTT
CASSLATQITSTDTQYF
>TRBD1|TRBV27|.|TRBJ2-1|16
TGTGCCAGCGCACCCCGGGGACAGAGCTCCTACAATGAGCAGTTCTTC
CASAPRGQSSYNEQFF
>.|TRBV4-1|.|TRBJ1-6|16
TGCGCCAGCAGCCAAGACGGACAGCCCTATAATTCACCCCTCCACTTT
CASSQDGQPYNSPLHF
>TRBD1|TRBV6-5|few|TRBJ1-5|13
TGTGCCAGCAGTCCACAGGGGGCCCAGCCCCAGCATTTT
CASSPQGAQPQHF
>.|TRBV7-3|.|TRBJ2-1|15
TGTGCCAGCAGCTTAGGTTTAGGGGGTCGGTATGAGCAGTTCTTC
CASSLGLGGRYEQFF
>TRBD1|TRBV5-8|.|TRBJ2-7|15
TGTGCCAGCAGGGGCACCGGGACAGGGGGCCCCGAGCAGTACTTC
CASRGTGTGGPEQYF
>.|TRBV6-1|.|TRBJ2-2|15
TGTGCCAGCAGTGAGAGCCCAGGGTACACCGGGGAGCTGTTTTTT
CASSESPGYTGELFF
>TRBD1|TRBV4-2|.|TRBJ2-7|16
TGTGCCAGCAGCCAGGGTCTTGGGACAGGGGCGGACGAGCAGTACTTC
CASSQGLGTGADEQYF
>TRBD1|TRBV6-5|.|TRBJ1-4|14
TGTGCCAGCAAAAAGGGGGCCTCTAATGAAAAACTGTTTTTT
CASKKGASNEKLFF
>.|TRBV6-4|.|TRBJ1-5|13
TGTGCCAGCAGTGAGGCTAGCAATCAGCCCCAGCATTTT
CASSEASNQPQHF
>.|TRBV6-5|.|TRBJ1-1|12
TGTGCCAGTCGACACTCCGGCACTGAAGCTTTCTTT
CASRHSGTEAFF
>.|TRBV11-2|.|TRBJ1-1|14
TGTGCCAGCAGCTTGCCCTCAGGGAACACTGAAGCTTTCTTT
CASSLPSGNTEAFF
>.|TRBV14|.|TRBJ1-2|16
TGTGCCAGCAGCCAAGTACAAGGGAGAGGTATCTATGGCTACACCTTC
CASSQVQGRGIYGYTF
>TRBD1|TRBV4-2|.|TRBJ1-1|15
TGTGCCAGCAGCCACGGGACAGGGCTTGACACTGAAGCTTTCTTT
CASSHGTGLDTEAFF
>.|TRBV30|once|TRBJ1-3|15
TGTGCCTGGAGTGTACTTGGGGGCCAAGGAAACACCATATATTTT
CAWSVLGGQGNTIYF
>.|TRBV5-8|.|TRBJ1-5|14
TGTGCCAGCATCCACTTCGGGGGGGGACAGCCCCAGCATTTT
CASIHFGGGQPQHF
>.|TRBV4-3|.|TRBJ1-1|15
TGCGCCAGCACGCGATGGGGCCTCGCTGGCACTGAAGCTTTCTTT
CASTRWGLAGTEAFF
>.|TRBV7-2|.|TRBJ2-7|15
TGTGCCAGCAGCTTAGAAACGAGGAGCTCCTACGAGCAGTACTTC
CASSLETRSSYEQYF
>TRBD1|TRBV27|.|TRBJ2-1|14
TGTGCCAGCAGAGACGGGACAGGCGCCCCTGAGCAGTTCTTC
CASRDGTGAPEQFF
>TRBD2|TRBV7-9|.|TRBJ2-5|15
TGTGCCAGCACCCTCCCGGGAGGAGATCAAGAGACCCAGTACTTC
CASTLPGGDQETQYF
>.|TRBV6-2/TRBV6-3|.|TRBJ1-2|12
TGTGCCAGCAGTCCCGAGCTCTATGGCTACACCTTC
CASSPELYGYTF
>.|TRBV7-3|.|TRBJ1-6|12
TGTGCCAGCAGCTTAGCCGGGACACCCCTCCACTTT
CASSLAGTPLHF
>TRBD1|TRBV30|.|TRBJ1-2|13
TGTGCCTGGACCCCAGGGGGAGGTGAAGGCTACACCTTC
CAWTPGGGEGYTF
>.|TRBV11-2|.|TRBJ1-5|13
TGTGCCAGCAGCTTAGAGGGGGGTCAGCCCCAGCATTTT
CASSLEGGQPQHF
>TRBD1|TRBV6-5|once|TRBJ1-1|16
TGTGCCAGCAGTTACTCGCGGACAGGGGTTTACGGTGAAGCTTTCTTT
CASSYSRTGVYGEAFF
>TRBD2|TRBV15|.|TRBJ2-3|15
TGTGCCACCAGCAGAGTCGGGGGGGCCGCAGATACGCAGTATTTT
CATSRVGGAADTQYF
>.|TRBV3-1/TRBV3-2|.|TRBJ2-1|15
TGTGCCAGCAGCCAAGCGGGGGGCCTATACAATGAGCAGTTCTTC
CASSQAGGLYNEQFF
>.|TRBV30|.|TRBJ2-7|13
TGTGCCTGGAGCGCCTGGGCTTCCTACGAGCAGTACTTC
CAWSAWASYEQYF
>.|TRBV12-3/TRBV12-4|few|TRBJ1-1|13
TGTGCCAGCAGTTTACCAGGGCACACTGAAGCTTTCTTT
CASSLPGHTEAFF